This T cell receptor (beta chain) appears in the sequencing data of a study of graft-versus-host responses after intestinal transplantation. Study overall: As for transplant type, recipients had multivisceral, liver-intestinal, or isolated intestinal grafts. Anti-thymocyte globulin induction was given to all recipients, followed by tacrolimus and steroids for around 3 years.

Study-wide results and caveats: HvG clone declines early post-transplant were associated with peak circulating GvH levels. Ileal or blood samples showed some GvH clones first, and such clones were also found in recipient marrow.

In regard to this clone: Its antigen is undetermined.

The method was immunoSEQ multiplex PCR; TCRdb's version includes in-frame clones alone and lacks a portion of them. The sample contains roughly 25,000 clones, over 90% of which appear only once. Sequenced material: PBMCs, taken roughly 41 days after intestinal transplant. This TCR was sampled from a human patient who received an intestinal transplant, so some T cells may come from the graft donor.

CDR3 bases: TGCGCCAGCAGCCGTGGGACTAGCGGAAGCACAGATACGCAGTATTTT. Encoded protein: CASSRGTSGSTDTQYF. This chain uses TRBV4-1 with TRBJ2-3; 11 bases are a match to TRBD2. Germline trimming cut 4 bases from V and 0 bases from J; bases unmatched to any gene: 3. Germline CDR1 MGHRA, CDR2 YSYEKL. This CDR3 comprises 16 residues.